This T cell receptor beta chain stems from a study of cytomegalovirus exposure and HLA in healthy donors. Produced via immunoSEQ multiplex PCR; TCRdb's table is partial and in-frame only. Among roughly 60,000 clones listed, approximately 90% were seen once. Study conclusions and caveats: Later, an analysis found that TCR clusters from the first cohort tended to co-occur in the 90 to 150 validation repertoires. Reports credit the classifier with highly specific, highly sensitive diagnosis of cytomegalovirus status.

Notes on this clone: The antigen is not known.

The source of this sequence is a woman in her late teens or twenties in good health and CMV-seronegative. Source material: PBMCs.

The CDR3 sequence: CASSLSAVYEQYF. CDR3 in DNA: TGTGCCAGCAGCTTGTCTGCAGTCTACGAGCAGTACTTC. The V call is TRBV11-1, the J call TRBJ2-7; no reliable D call. The CDR3 has 13 amino acids. V lost 3 bases and J 3 bases, leaving 9 bases between the germline ends. CDR1 and CDR2 from the germline V gene are SGHAT and FQDESV (reference sequence).